The clone carrying this T cell receptor (beta chain) appeared many times. Its antigen is unidentified. TCR beta libraries were built with iRepertoire HTBI primers and Arm-PCR of CDR3 regions. TCRdb re-analysed the multiplex PCR reads in MiXCR, keeping a single row per CDR3 protein. The table has fewer than 350,000 distinct CDR3 sequences, 18% seen once; the top ten hold about two fifths. These data belong to a study of regulatory T cells in long-lasting Graves disease. Regarding the study as a whole: Persistent disease exhibited a predilection for TRBV28, TRBJ1-2 and TRBJ2-5. Persistent Graves' patients showed reduced TCR diversity versus newly diagnosed patients.

Trimming took 7 bases from V and 3 from J, leaving 16 bases between them. Germline V gene data show CDR1 as MDHEN and CDR2 as SYDVKM. The CDR3 has 14 residues. The time point is: newly diagnosed GD, antithyroid drugs for less than 3 months. RNA extracted from PBMCs served as the sequencing template. The sequences come from peripheral blood mononuclear cells (PBMCs), collected at new diagnosis, from a patient treated with antithyroid drugs. This TCR was recovered from a female donor with Graves disease. This sequence joins TRBV28 and TRBJ2-7; possible D gene TRBD2, 6 bases. The CDR3 loop reads CASNGGGGIYEQYF. The CDR3 nucleotides read TGTGCCAGCAACGGAGGCGGCGGGATCTACGAGCAGTACTTC.